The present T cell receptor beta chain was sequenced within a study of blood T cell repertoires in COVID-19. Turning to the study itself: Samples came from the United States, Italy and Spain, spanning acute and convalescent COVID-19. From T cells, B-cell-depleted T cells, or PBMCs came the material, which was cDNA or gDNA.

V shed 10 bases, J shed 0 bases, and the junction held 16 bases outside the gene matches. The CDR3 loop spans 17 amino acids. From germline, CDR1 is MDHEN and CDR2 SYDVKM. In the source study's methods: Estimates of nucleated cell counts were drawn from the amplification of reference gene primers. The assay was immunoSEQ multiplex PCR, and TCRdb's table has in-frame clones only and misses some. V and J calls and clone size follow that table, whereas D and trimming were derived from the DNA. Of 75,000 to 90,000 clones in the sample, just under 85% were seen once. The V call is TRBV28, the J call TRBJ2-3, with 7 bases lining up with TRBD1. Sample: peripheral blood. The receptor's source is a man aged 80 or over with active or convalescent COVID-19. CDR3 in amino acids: CATAIDVTGVSTDTQYF. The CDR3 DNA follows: TGTGCCACCGCCATAGACGTAACAGGGGTAAGCACAGATACGCAGTATTTT.